This T cell receptor beta chain was sequenced for a study of OX40 agonist ivuxolimab in advanced cancers. At the level of the study: Dose-escalation patients were diagnosed with hepatocellular carcinoma, melanoma, renal cell cancer or head and neck cancer. Study-wide findings and caveats: At doses 0.1 to 3.0 mg/kg, CD4+ and CD8+ clones expanded.

This table comes from immunoSEQ multiplex PCR, and its TCRdb copy is limited to in-frame clones, with some not included. The sample carries about 37,000 clones, about 87% recorded once. Note on this clone: Its antigen remains unidentified.

Unmatched junction bases numbered 9, after V lost 2 bases and J lost 6 bases. Germline V gene data show CDR1 as SEHNR and CDR2 as FQNEAQ (reference sequence). The CDR3 is made up of 16 amino acids. The clonotype comes from an adult with an advanced solid tumor such as melanoma, head and neck, liver or kidney cancer. This chain joins TRBV7-9 and TRBJ1-5; 8 bases line up with TRBD1. This specimen was CD4+ or CD8+ T cells sorted from blood, taken in a trial of the OX40 agonist ivuxolimab. The CDR3 loop reads CASSLQDRGSVQPQHF. The DNA for the CDR3 is TGTGCCAGCAGCTTACAAGACAGGGGCTCGGTTCAGCCCCAGCATTTT.